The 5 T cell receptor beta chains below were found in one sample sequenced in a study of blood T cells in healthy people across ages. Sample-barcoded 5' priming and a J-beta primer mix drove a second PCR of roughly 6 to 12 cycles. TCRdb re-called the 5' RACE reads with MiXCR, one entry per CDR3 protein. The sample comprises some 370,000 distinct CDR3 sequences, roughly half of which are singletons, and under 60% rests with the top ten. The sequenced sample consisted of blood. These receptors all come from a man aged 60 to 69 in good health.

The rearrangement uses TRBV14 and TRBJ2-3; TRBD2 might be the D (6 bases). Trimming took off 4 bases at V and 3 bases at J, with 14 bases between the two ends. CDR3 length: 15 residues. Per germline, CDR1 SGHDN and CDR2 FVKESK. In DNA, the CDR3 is TGTGCCAGCAGCCTGCCCAGGGCGGGAACAGATACGCAGTATTTT. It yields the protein CASSLPRAGTDTQYF.

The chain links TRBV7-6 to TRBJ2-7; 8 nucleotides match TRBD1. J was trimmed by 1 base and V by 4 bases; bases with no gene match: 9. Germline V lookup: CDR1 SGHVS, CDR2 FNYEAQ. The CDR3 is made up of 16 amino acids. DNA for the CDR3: TGTGCCAGCAGCTCACGACAGGGGCCCATTTCCTACGAGCAGTACTTC. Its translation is CASSSRQGPISYEQYF.

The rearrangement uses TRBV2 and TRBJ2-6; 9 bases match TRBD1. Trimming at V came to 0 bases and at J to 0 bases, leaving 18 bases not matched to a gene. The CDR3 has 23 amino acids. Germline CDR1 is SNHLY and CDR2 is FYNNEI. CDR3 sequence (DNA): TGTGCCAGCAGTGAAGCGGCCCCACGGTGGACAGGGGCTCTTATCTCTGGGGCCAACGTCCTGACTTTC. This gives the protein CASSEAAPRWTGALISGANVLTF.

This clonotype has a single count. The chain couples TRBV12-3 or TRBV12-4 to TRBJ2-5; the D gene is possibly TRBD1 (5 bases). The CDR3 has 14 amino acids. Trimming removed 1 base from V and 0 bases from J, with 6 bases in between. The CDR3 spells CASSLGTYQETQYF. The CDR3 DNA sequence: TGTGCCAGCAGTTTAGGGACATACCAAGAGACCCAGTACTTC.

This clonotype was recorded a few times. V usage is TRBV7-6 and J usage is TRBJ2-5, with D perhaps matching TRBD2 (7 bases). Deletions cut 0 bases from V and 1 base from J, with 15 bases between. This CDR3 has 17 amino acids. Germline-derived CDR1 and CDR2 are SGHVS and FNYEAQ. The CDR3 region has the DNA TGTGCCAGCAGCTTAGCGCGTGGCGGGGGCCTCCAAGAGACCCAGTACTTC. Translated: CASSLARGGGLQETQYF.